Listed below are T cell receptor beta chains from one sample, sequenced in a study of tumor-infiltrating lymphocytes in primary liver carcinoma. TCRdb called the multiplex PCR reads again in MiXCR, with one record for every CDR3 protein. Of over 35,000 distinct CDR3 sequences listed, about three quarters are singletons. The sequenced sample consisted of liver tumor tissue from sampling region 2. These receptors were collected from a man in his forties or fifties with primary liver carcinoma and hepatitis B virus infection. The CDR3 runs from the conserved cysteine through the conserved F or W. D genes are given only for firm matches. Part of the rows lack a size; the others show once, few, many or a class for expanded clones.

>NA|NA|TRBV14|TRBJ2-5
CASNQVPRETQYF
TGTGCCAGCAACCAAGTTCCAAGGGAGACCCAGTACTTC
>TRBD1|few|TRBV29-1|TRBJ1-5
CSVGTVQNQPQHF
TGCAGCGTCGGGACAGTACAAAATCAGCCCCAGCATTTT
>NA|NA|TRBV29-1|TRBJ1-2
CSVEAEKGVDGYTF
TGTAGCGTTGAAGCGGAAAAAGGGGTGGATGGCTACACATTC
>TRBD2|many|TRBV11-2|TRBJ2-3
CASSLAGGGDTQYF
TGTGCCAGCAGTTTAGCGGGAGGCGGGGATACGCAGTATTTT
>TRBD2|NA|TRBV5-1|TRBJ2-7
CASSSMTSGPGYKQYF
TGCGCCAGCAGTTCTATGACTAGCGGGCCGGGCTACAAGCAGTACTTC
>NA|NA|TRBV4-1|TRBJ2-5
CTSSHAGHTQETQYF
TGCACCAGCAGCCACGCGGGACATACCCAAGAGACACAGTACTTC
>NA|many|TRBV5-1|TRBJ2-3
CASSPGTNTDTQYF
TGCGCCAGCAGCCCCGGGACCAACACAGATACGCAGTATTTT
>NA|once|TRBV5-1|TRBJ2-1
CASSSGGDWFANEQFF
TGCGCCAGCAGCTCCGGAGGTGACTGGTTTGCCAATGAGCAGTTCTTC
>NA|NA|TRBV6-1|TRBJ2-7
CTSSVQRRSYEQYF
TGTACCAGCAGTGTACAGCGGAGATCCTACGAGCAGTATTTC
>TRBD2|NA|TRBV25-1|TRBJ2-7
CASSPGGTFSSYEQYF
TGTGCCAGCAGTCCCGGGGGGACGTTCAGCTCCTACGAGCAGTACTTC
>NA|NA|TRBV11-2|TRBJ2-2
CASNLLVGNTGELLF
TGTGCCAGCAACTTACTAGTGGGGAACACCGGGGAGCTGCTTTTT
>TRBD1|NA|TRBV6-5|TRBJ2-7
CASSDETGGGYEQHF
TGTGCCAGCAGTGACGAGACAGGGGGAGGCTACGAGCAGCACTTC
>NA|NA|TRBV4-1|TRBJ2-7
CASSQVEGGFGYGQYF
TGCGCCAGCAGTCAGGTGGAGGGGGGGTTTGGCTACGGGCAGTACTTC
>TRBD2|once|TRBV11-1|TRBJ2-1
CASSLRSLAGVSYNEQFF
TGTGCCAGTAGTTTAAGATCCCTAGCGGGAGTATCCTACAATGAGCAGTTCTTC
>NA|once|TRBV7-9|TRBJ2-1
CTSSLEDREWQFF
TGTACCAGCAGCTTAGAGGATCGGGAATGGCAGTTCTTC
>TRBD1|NA|TRBV12-3/TRBV12-4|TRBJ2-2
CASSPQDRAPGELFF
TGTGCCAGCAGTCCACAGGACAGGGCCCCCGGGGAGCTGTTCTTT
>NA|many|TRBV7-3|TRBJ2-2
CASSYSTGELFF
TGTGCCAGCAGCTACTCCACCGGGGAGCTGTTTTTT
>NA|many|TRBV30|TRBJ1-4
CAWSQSGEKLFF
TGTGCCTGGAGTCAGAGTGGTGAAAAACTGTTTTTT
>TRBD1|NA|TRBV6-1|TRBJ2-6
CASRPLRGGFSRANVLTF
TGTGCCAGCAGACCTCTTAGAGGGGGCTTCTCTAGGGCCAACGTGCTGACTTTC
>NA|NA|TRBV24-1|TRBJ2-1
CAISDTTGTYYEGSYNGQFF
TGTGCCATCAGTGATACGACCGGGACTTACTATGAGGGTTCCTACAATGGGCAGTTCTTC
>NA|NA|TRBV6-2/TRBV6-3|TRBJ2-5
CTSSFRTPEKKWGQYF
TGTACCAGCAGTTTCAGGACACCCGAGAAAAAGTGGGGCCAGTACTTC
>NA|NA|TRBV12-3/TRBV12-4|TRBJ2-1
CVSIRDLSQWEQFF
TGTGTCAGCATCCGGGACTTGTCCCAGTGGGAGCAGTTCTTC
>NA|NA|TRBV5-6|TRBJ2-3
CASSLEAARSTDTQYF
TGTGCTAGCAGCTTGGAGGCAGCCCGGTCCACAGATACGCAGTATTTT
>TRBD1|NA|TRBV7-8|TRBJ1-2
CASSGTAYGYTF
TGTGCCAGCAGCGGGACAGCCTATGGCTACACTTTC
>NA|once|TRBV6-6|TRBJ2-7
CASSSPTLSYYEQCF
TGTGCCAGCAGTTCTCCCACCCTGAGCTACTACGAGCAGTGCTTC
>NA|NA|TRBV29-1|TRBJ1-2
CSVGGVDSYYGSTF
TGCAGCGTTGGGGGGGTGGACTCATACTATGGCTCTACCTTC
>NA|medium-sized|TRBV29-1|TRBJ2-4
CSVETSGEGAKNIQYF
TGCAGCGTTGAAACGAGCGGTGAAGGAGCCAAAAACATTCAGTACTTC
>NA|NA|TRBV11-3|TRBJ1-5
CVSSLDLRVAHPQHF
TGTGTCAGCAGCTTAGATCTGAGGGTGGCTCATCCCCAGCATTTT
>NA|NA|TRBV14|TRBJ2-3
CASSRGYTDARYF
TGTGCCAGTAGCCGAGGATACACAGATGCGCGGTATTTT
>TRBD1|NA|TRBV20-1|TRBJ1-1
CSSRQGDTEAFF
TGCAGTTCTAGACAGGGGGACACTGAAGCTTTCTTT
>NA|NA|TRBV30|TRBJ1-1
CAWKAFEWTEAFF
TGTGCCTGGAAGGCCTTCGAGTGGACTGAAGCTTTCTTT
>NA|medium-sized|TRBV4-3|TRBJ2-5
CASSQEEYLETQYF
TGCGCCAGCAGCCAAGAGGAGTACTTGGAGACCCAGTACTTC
>TRBD1|NA|TRBV12-3/TRBV12-4|TRBJ2-3
CASSLGGRDTLYF
TGTGCCAGCAGTCTAGGGGGCCGAGATACGCTGTATTTT
>NA|NA|TRBV6-1|TRBJ2-2
CASSEALLRGANTGELFF
TGTGCTAGCAGTGAAGCGCTTCTAAGGGGAGCGAACACCGGGGAGCTGTTTTTC
>TRBD2|NA|TRBV19|TRBJ2-6
CASSIRLAGEPGANVLTF
TGTGCCAGTAGTATAAGACTAGCGGGAGAACCTGGGGCCAACGTCCTAACTTTC
>NA|NA|TRBV5-4|TRBJ2-7
CACSPDLSSSEQYF
TGTGCCTGCAGCCCCGACCTCTCATCCAGTGAGCAGTACTTC
>TRBD2|NA|TRBV14|TRBJ2-1
CASSALAGWVNSAQFF
TGTGCCAGCAGTGCCTTAGCGGGATGGGTAAACAGTGCGCAGTTCTTC
>TRBD1|NA|TRBV29-1|TRBJ1-1
CSVRGHGDAEAFF
TGCAGCGTCAGGGGGCACGGGGACGCTGAAGCTTTCTTT
>NA|NA|TRBV6-6|TRBJ1-5
CASSPTGWMRNQPQHF
TGTGCCAGCAGCCCTACAGGGTGGATGAGGAATCAGCCCCAACATTTT
>NA|NA|TRBV29-1|TRBJ2-5
CTVESAAGRSVTQYF
TGCACCGTTGAATCCGCGGCTGGTAGATCGGTGACCCAGTACTTC
>NA|NA|TRBV29-1|TRBJ1-2
CSVGAGGAYGYSF
TGCAGCGTGGGGGCCGGGGGGGCCTATGGCTACTCCTTC
>NA|many|TRBV5-1|TRBJ1-3
CASSLFAGSGNTIYF
TGCGCCAGCAGCTTGTTCGCGGGCTCTGGAAACACCATATATTTT
>NA|few|TRBV6-2/TRBV6-3|TRBJ2-1
CASSSHASIEQFF
TGTGCCAGCAGTTCCCACGCCAGCATTGAGCAGTTCTTC
>TRBD1|NA|TRBV29-1|TRBJ1-5
CSVEEQGQPQHF
TGCAGTGTTGAGGAACAGGGGCAGCCCCAGCATTTT
>NA|NA|TRBV5-4|TRBJ1-6
CASSHDNTPLHF
TGTGCCAGCAGCCACGATAATACGCCCCTCCACTTT
>NA|NA|TRBV7-8|TRBJ2-4
CASGPLSSGSAKNIQYF
TGTGCTAGCGGCCCCCTTTCCAGCGGATCAGCCAAAAACATTCAGTACTTC
>TRBD1|many|TRBV30|TRBJ2-7
CAWMRTGDDEQYF
TGTGCCTGGATGAGGACAGGGGACGACGAGCAGTACTTC
>TRBD1|NA|TRBV5-4|TRBJ2-5
CASNSDRIETQYF
TGTGCCAGCAACTCGGACAGGATAGAGACCCAGTACTTC
>NA|NA|TRBV5-4|TRBJ2-7
CASSSKDGFSYGQYF
TGTGCCAGCAGCTCCAAAGACGGATTCTCCTACGGACAGTACTTC
>NA|few|TRBV29-1|TRBJ1-1
CSAGHNTEAFF
TGCAGCGCTGGACATAACACTGAAGCATTCTTT